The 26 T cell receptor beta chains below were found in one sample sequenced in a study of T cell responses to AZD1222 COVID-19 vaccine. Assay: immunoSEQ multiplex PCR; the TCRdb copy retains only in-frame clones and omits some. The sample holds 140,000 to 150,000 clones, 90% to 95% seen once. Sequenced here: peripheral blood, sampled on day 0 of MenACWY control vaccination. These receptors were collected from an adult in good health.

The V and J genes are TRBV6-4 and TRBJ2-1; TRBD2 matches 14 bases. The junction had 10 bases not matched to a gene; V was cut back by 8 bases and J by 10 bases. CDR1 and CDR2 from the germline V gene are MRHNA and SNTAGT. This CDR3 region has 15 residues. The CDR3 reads CASRRLAGGPDEQFF. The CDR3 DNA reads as TGTGCCAGCCGTCGACTAGCGGGGGGGCCGGACGAGCAGTTCTTC.

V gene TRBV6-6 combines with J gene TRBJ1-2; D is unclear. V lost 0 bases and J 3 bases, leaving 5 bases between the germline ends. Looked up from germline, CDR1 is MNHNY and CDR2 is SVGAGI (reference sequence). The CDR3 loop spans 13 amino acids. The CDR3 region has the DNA TGTGCCAGCAGTTACTCAGAGGACTATGGCTACACCTTC. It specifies CASSYSEDYGYTF.

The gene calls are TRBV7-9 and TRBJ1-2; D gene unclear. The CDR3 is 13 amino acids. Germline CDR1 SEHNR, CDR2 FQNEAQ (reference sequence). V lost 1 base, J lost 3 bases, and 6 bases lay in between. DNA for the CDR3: TGTGCCAGCAGCTTAGACGGGGACTATGGCTACACCTTC. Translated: CASSLDGDYGYTF. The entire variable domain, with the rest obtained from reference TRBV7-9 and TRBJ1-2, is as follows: DTGVSQNPRHKITKRGQNVTFRCDPISEHNRLYWYRQTLGQGPEFLTYFQNEAQLEKSRLLSDRFSAERPKGSFSTLEIQRTEQGDSAMYLCASSLDGDYGYTFGSGTRLTVV.

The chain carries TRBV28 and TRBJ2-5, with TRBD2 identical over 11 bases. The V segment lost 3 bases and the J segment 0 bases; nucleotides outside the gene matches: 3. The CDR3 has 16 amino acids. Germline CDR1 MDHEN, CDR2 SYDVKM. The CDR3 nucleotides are TGTGCCAGCAGTTTGCGACTAGCGGGATACCAAGAGACCCAGTACTTC. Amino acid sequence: CASSLRLAGYQETQYF.

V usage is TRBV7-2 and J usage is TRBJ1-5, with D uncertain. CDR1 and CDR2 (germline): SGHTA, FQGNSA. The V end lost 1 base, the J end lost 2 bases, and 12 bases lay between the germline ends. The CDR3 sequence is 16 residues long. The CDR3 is CASSLVAGFGNQPQHF. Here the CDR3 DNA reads TGTGCCAGCAGCTTAGTGGCGGGGTTCGGCAATCAGCCCCAGCATTTT. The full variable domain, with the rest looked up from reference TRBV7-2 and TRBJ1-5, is GAGVSQSPSNKVTEKGKDVELRCDPISGHTALYWYRQSLGQGLEFLIYFQGNSAPDKSGLPSDRFSAERTGGSVSTLTIQRTQQEDSAVYLCASSLVAGFGNQPQHFGDGTRLSIL.

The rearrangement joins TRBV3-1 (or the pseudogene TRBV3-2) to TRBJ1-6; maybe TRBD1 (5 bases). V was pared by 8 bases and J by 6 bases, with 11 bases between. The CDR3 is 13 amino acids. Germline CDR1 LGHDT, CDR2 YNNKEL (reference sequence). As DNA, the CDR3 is TGTGCCAGCGGGCGGGGCTCTAATTCACCCCTCCACTTT. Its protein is CASGRGSNSPLHF.

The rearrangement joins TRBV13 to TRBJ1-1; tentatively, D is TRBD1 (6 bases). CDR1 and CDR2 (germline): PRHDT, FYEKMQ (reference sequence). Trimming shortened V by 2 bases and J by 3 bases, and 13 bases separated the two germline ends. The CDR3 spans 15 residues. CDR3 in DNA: TGTGCCAGCAGCTTAAGGTCTGGGGGCGACACTGAAGCTTTCTTT. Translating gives CASSLRSGGDTEAFF.

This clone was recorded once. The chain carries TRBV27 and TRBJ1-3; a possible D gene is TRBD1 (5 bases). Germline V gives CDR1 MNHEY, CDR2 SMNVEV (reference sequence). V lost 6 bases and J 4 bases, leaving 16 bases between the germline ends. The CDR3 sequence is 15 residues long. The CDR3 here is CASRPRGIGGNTIYF. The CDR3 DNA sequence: TGTGCCAGCAGACCTAGGGGTATTGGGGGAAACACCATATATTTT.

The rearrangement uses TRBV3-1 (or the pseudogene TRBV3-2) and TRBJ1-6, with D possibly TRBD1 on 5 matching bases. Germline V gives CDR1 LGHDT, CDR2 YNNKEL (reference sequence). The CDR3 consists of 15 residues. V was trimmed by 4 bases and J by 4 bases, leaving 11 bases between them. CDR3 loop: CASSPRDGYNSPLHF. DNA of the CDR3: TGTGCCAGCAGCCCACGGGACGGGTATAATTCACCCCTCCACTTT.

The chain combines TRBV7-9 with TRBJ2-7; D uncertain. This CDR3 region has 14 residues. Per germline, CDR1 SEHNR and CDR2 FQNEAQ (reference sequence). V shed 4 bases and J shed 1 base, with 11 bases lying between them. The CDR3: CASSSTHGSYEQYF. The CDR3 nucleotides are TGTGCCAGCAGCTCCACCCACGGGTCCTACGAGCAGTACTTC.

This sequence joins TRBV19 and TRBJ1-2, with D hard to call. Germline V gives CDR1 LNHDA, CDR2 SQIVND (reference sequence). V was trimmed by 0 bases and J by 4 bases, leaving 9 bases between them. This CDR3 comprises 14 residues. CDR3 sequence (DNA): TGTGCCAGTAGTATAGATGGGGTCAGCTATGGCTACACCTTC. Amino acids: CASSIDGVSYGYTF. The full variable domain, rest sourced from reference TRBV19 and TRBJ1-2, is DGGITQSPKYLFRKEGQNVTLSCEQNLNHDAMYWYRQDPGQGLRLIYYSQIVNDFQKGDIAEGYSVSREKKESFPLTVTSAQKNPTAFYLCASSIDGVSYGYTFGSGTRLTVV.

The CDR3 is CASSLASQGSGNTIYF. DNA for the CDR3: TGTGCCAGCAGCTTAGCTTCCCAGGGCTCTGGAAACACCATATATTTT. The chain is built from TRBV7-6 and TRBJ1-3; D possibly corresponds to TRBD1 (5 bases). From germline, CDR1 is SGHVS and CDR2 FNYEAQ. The CDR3 consists of 16 residues. V dropped 0 bases and J dropped 0 bases, with 9 bases sitting between them. Variable domain in full (rest from reference TRBV7-6 and TRBJ1-3): GAGVSQSPRYKVTKRGQDVALRCDPISGHVSLYWYRQALGQGPEFLTYFNYEAQQDKSGLPNDRFSAERPEGSISTLTIQRTEQRDSAMYRCASSLASQGSGNTIYFGEGSWLTVV.

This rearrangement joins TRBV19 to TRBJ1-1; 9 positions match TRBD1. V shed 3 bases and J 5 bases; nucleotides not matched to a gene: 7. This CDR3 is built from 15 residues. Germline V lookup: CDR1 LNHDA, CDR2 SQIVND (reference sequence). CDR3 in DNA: TGTGCCAGTAGTATGGGACAGGGCTCATTGACTGAAGCTTTCTTT. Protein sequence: CASSMGQGSLTEAFF.

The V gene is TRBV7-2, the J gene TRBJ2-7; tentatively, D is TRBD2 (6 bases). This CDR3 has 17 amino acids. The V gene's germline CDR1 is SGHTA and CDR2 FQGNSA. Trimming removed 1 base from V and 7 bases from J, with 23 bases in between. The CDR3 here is CASSLVESGLPVVEQYF. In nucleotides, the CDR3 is TGTGCCAGCAGCTTAGTGGAGAGCGGACTACCCGTCGTTGAGCAGTACTTC.

The CDR3 sequence: CASSEYRDGYTF. The CDR3 DNA reads TGTGCCAGCAGTGAATATAGGGATGGCTACACCTTC. The chain carries TRBV2 and TRBJ1-2; D is undetermined. V was clipped by 2 bases and J by 6 bases, with 7 bases between them. The germline V gene encodes CDR1 SNHLY and CDR2 FYNNEI. The CDR3 is 12 residues long.

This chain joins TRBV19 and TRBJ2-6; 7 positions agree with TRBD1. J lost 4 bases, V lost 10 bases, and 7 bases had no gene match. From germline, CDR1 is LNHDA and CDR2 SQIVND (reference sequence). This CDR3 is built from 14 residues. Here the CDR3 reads CATTTGTGANVLTF. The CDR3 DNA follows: TGTGCCACCACGACAGGGACCGGGGCCAACGTCCTGACTTTC.

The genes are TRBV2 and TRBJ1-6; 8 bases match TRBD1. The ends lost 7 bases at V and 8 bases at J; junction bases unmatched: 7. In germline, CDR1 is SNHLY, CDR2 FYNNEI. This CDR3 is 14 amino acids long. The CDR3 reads CASTPGQGYSPLHF. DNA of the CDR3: TGTGCCAGCACACCAGGACAGGGTTATTCACCCCTCCACTTT.

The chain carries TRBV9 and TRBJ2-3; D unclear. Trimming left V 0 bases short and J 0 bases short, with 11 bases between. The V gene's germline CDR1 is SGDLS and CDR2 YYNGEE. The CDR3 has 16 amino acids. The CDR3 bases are TGTGCCAGCAGCGTAGATCAGGTACCTAGCACAGATACGCAGTATTTT. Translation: CASSVDQVPSTDTQYF.

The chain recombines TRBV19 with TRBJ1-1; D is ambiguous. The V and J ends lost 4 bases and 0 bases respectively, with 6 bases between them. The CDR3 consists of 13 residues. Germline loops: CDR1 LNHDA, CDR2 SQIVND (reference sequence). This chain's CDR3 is CASSSGMNTEAFF. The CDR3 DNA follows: TGTGCCAGTAGTAGCGGGATGAACACTGAAGCTTTCTTT.

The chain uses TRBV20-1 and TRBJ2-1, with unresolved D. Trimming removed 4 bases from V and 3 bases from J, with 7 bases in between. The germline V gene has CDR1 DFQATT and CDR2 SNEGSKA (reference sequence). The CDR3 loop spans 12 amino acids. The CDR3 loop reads CSATELYNEQFF. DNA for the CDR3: TGCAGTGCTACTGAACTCTACAATGAGCAGTTCTTC.

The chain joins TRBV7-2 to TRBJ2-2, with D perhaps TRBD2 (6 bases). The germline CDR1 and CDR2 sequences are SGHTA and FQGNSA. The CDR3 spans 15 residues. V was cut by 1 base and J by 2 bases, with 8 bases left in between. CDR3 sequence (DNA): TGTGCCAGCAGCTTAGTTGGGACTAACACCGGGGAGCTGTTTTTT. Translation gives CASSLVGTNTGELFF. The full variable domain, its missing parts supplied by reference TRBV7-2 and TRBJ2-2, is GAGVSQSPSNKVTEKGKDVELRCDPISGHTALYWYRQSLGQGLEFLIYFQGNSAPDKSGLPSDRFSAERTGGSVSTLTIQRTQQEDSAVYLCASSLVGTNTGELFFGEGSRLTVL.

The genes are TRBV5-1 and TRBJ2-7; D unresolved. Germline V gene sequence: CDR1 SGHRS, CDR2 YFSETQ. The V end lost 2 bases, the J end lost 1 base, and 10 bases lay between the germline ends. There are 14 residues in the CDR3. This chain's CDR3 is CASSFGSSSYEQYF. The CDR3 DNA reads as TGCGCCAGCAGCTTCGGATCCTCTTCCTACGAGCAGTACTTC. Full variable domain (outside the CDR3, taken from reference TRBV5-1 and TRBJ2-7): KAGVTQTPRYLIKTRGQQVTLSCSPISGHRSVSWYQQTPGQGLQFLFEYFSETQRNKGNFPGRFSGRQFSNSRSEMNVSTLELGDSALYLCASSFGSSSYEQYFGPGTRLTVT.

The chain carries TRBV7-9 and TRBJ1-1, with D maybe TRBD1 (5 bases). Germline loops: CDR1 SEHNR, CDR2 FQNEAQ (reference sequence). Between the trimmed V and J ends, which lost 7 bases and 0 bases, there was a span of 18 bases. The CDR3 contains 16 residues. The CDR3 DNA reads TGTGCCAGCAATCTCGACTTCGGGGGGTTGAACACTGAAGCTTTCTTT. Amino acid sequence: CASNLDFGGLNTEAFF.

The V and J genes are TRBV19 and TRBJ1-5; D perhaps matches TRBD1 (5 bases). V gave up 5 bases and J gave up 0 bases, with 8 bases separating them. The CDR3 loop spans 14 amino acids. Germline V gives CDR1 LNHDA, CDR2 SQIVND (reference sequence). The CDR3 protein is CASSRGISNQPQHF. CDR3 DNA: TGTGCCAGTAGTCGGGGGATTAGCAATCAGCCCCAGCATTTT.

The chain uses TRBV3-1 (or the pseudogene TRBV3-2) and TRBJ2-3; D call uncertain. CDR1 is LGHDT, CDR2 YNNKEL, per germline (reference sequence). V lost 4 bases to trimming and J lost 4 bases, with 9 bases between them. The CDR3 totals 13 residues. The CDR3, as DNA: TGTGCCAGCAGCCCAGGTGGGGCAGATACGCAGTATTTT. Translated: CASSPGGADTQYF.

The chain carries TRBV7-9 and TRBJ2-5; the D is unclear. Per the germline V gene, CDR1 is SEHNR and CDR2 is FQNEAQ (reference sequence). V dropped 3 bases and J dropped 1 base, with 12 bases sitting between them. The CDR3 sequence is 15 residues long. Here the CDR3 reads CASSLGRARQETQYF. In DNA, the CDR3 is TGTGCCAGCAGCTTGGGCCGAGCGCGCCAAGAGACCCAGTACTTC.